This T cell receptor (beta chain) derives from a study of CD8+CD57+ T cells in acquired aplastic anemia listed by TCRdb under 2018. Regarding the research as a whole: On average, sorted CD4+ and CD8+ cells yielded about 3 ug of extracted DNA, with a range of roughly 0.17 to 27.4 ug. A CD8+CD57+ expansion meant a frequency higher than the mean frequency seen in healthy subjects. The investigation overall reported the following: Although some 28 CD8+ CDR3 sequences were shared by patients and controls, these sequences appeared highly expressed in patients and within the immunodominant clones of patients. Patients and healthy controls showed no significant difference in CD8+ Simpson's diversity (P=0.060).

Only one count was recorded for this clonotype. The clone's antigen remains unknown. This may be a read error: a much more frequent sequence differs by one nucleotide. CDR1 and CDR2 are drawn from the germline V gene: SGDLS, YYNGEE. There are 15 amino acids in the CDR3, from cysteine to phenylalanine inclusive. Only the CDR3 portion is preserved as DNA: 45 bases, with reading frame beginning at the first base. Patients chosen for sequencing had shown expansion of CD8+CD57+ cells by flow cytometry. Every patient had severe acquired aplastic anemia, diagnosed using the International Study of Aplastic Anemia and Agranulocytosis and Camitta criteria. At the time blood was sampled, none of the patients had received any therapy. The study deep-sequenced TCR repertoires of sorted CD4+ and CD8+ blood T cells from severe aplastic anemia patients and healthy subjects. Patients were enrolled under clinicaltrials.gov protocols 00001620, 01623167, 00001397, 00071045, 00081523 and 00961064 in the USA. Ficoll-Paque density gradient centrifugation was used to isolate peripheral blood mononuclear cells. Before DNA was extracted, CD4+ and CD8+ T cells were sorted using either FACS or magnetic beads.

Genomic DNA was used as template for profiling of TCR beta VDJ combinations and CDR3 sequences. An Illumina HiSeq 2000 was used for TCR repertoire sequencing. In the source study's methods: TRBV/TRBJ rearrangement plots, CDR3 size and DJ length profiles, and Simpson's diversity index were used to evaluate the repertoires. The most abundant DNA sequence in the deep sequencing data was defined as the immunodominant clone. CDR3 amino acid sequences were screened for sharing across subjects and were compared with published repertoires and the VDJdb database. Starting from the raw public reads, TCRdb applied fastp trimming at Q25, assembled clones with MiXCR and retained in-frame beta chains. CDR3 protein sequences are deduplicated, and each keeps its most common genes and DNA. The V and J calls follow TCRdb's processing rather than the paper's. The sample table contains 150,000 to 160,000 distinct CDR3 sequences; only one count was recorded for 40% to 65% of them. More than 10% of the sample belongs to the ten largest clones.

The rearranged segments are TRBV9 and TRBJ1-1; matching of 6 bases hints at TRBD1 as the D gene. Sample: sorted CD4+, CD8+, or CD8+CD57+ T cells (not recorded which) from PBMCs. The sequence was collected from a human donor with aplastic anemia. The base sequence is TGTGCCAGCACCCTAATAGGGGGGGAGAACACTGGAGCTTTCTTT. This codes for CASTLIGGENTGAFF.